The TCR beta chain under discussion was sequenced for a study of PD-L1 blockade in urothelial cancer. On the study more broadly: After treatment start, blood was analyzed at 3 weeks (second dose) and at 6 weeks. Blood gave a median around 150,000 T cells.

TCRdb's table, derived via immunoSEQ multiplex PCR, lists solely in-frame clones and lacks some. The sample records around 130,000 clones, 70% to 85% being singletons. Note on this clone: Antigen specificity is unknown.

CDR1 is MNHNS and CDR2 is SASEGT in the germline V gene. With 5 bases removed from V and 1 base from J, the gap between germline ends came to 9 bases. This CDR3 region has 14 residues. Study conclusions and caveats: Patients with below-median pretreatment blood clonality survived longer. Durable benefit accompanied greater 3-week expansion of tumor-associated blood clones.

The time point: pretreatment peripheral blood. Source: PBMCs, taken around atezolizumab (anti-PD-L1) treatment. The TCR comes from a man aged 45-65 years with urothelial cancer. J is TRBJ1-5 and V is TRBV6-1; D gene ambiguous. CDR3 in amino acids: CASSPGGSNQPQHF. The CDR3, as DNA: TGTGCCAGCAGTCCAGGAGGCAGCAATCAGCCCCAGCATTTT.